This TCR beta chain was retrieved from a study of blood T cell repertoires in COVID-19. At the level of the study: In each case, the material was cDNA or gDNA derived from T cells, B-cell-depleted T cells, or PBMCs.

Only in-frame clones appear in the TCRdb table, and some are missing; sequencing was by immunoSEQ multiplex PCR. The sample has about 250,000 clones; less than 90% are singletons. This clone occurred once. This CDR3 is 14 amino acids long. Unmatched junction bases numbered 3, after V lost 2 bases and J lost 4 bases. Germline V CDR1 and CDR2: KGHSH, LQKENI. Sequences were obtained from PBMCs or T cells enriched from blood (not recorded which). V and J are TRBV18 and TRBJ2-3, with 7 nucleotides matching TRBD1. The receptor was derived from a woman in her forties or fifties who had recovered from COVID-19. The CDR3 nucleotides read TGTGCCAGCTCACCAAACACAGGGGCAGATACGCAGTATTTT. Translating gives CASSPNTGADTQYF.